This is a list of T cell receptor beta chains from one sample in a study of blood T cell repertoires in COVID-19. Method: immunoSEQ multiplex PCR; TCRdb's copy keeps in-frame clones and lacks some. There are approximately 290,000 clones in the sample; nearly 90% occur only once, and approximately 4.3% lies in the top ten. The sample was PBMCs or T cells enriched from blood (not recorded which). Source of these receptors: a woman under 30 with acute COVID-19. CDR3s include the opening cysteine and the closing phenylalanine or tryptophan. A D gene is named only where the DNA matches it firmly. The listing skips clone size in some rows; elsewhere it reads once, few, many or a size class.

d_call j_call clone_size v_call cdr3_nt cdr3_aa
- TRBJ2-7 - TRBV19 TGTGCCAGTAGTTTCGACAGGACGGCCACTTATGCCTACGAGCAGTACTTC CASSFDRTATYAYEQYF
- TRBJ1-2 - TRBV6-5 TGTGCCACCACAGTCAGGGGACCCTATGGCTACACCTTC CATTVRGPYGYTF
TRBD1 TRBJ2-3 - TRBV28 TGTGCCAGCAGAACGGGACAGGGAAGCACAGATACGCAGTATTTT CASRTGQGSTDTQYF
- TRBJ2-2 - TRBV7-6 TGTGCCAGCAGCTTAGCTCAGGGAAACACCGGGGAGCTGTTTTTT CASSLAQGNTGELFF
- TRBJ2-2 few TRBV19 TGTGCCAGTAGTGCACAGAACACCGGGGAGCTGTTTTTT CASSAQNTGELFF
- TRBJ1-1 - TRBV9 TGTGCCAGCAGCCTCCGGCGGGGAACGAACACTGAAGCTTTCTTT CASSLRRGTNTEAFF
- TRBJ2-2 - TRBV10-3 TGTGCCATCAGCCTGACAGGAAGGGACACCTATCGAGGGGAGCTGTTTTTT CAISLTGRDTYRGELFF
- TRBJ1-6 - TRBV7-9 TGTGCCAGCAGCCCCCTCGGTACCGCTAATTCACCCCTCCACTTT CASSPLGTANSPLHF
TRBD1 TRBJ2-5 - TRBV7-8 TGTGCCAGCAGCTCCGACAGGGTAACGCAGACCCAGTACTTC CASSSDRVTQTQYF
TRBD2 TRBJ2-2 - TRBV28 TGTGCCAGCAGTCGTTCGCCTAGCGGGATATCGTCCGGGGAGCTGTTTTTT CASSRSPSGISSGELFF
TRBD1 TRBJ2-1 once TRBV5-4 TGTGCCAGCAGCTTGTCAGGGGGACACAATGAGCAGTTCTTC CASSLSGGHNEQFF
TRBD1 TRBJ1-6 once TRBV19 TGTGCCAGTAGTAACAGGGGACTTCGGAATTCACCCCTCCACTTT CASSNRGLRNSPLHF
TRBD1 TRBJ1-4 - TRBV27 TGTGCCAGCACCAGGACAGGGCTTAATGAAAAACTGTTTTTT CASTRTGLNEKLFF
TRBD2 TRBJ2-1 - TRBV29-1 TGCAGCGTTGGAGCACTAGCGGGAGTGGTGAATGAGCAGTTCTTC CSVGALAGVVNEQFF
- TRBJ1-4 - TRBV19 TGTGCCAGTAGTCCACAGGGTTGGGGCAATGAAAAACTGTTTTTT CASSPQGWGNEKLFF
TRBD2 TRBJ2-3 - TRBV2 TGTGCCAGCCCACTAGCGGGAGAGGGGCGTTACACAGATACGCAGTATTTT CASPLAGEGRYTDTQYF
- TRBJ1-1 - TRBV28 TGTGCCAGCAGTGTCGAGGGGAACACTGAAGCTTTCTTT CASSVEGNTEAFF
- TRBJ2-3 - TRBV9 TGTGCCAGCAGGAGGGATGAAGATACGCAGTATTTT CASRRDEDTQYF
TRBD1 TRBJ1-2 few TRBV19 TGTGCCAGTAGTATAGCGGCGGACAGGGGGGCCTATGGCTACACCTTC CASSIAADRGAYGYTF
TRBD2 TRBJ2-5 - TRBV19 TGTGCCAGTAGTATTCTAGCGGGCACCCAAGAGACCCAGTACTTC CASSILAGTQETQYF
- TRBJ2-1 - TRBV27 TGTGCCAGCGGGGCCGGGACTTCCTTTGTCGATGAGCAGTTCTTC CASGAGTSFVDEQFF
TRBD1 TRBJ2-7 - TRBV5-5 TGTGCCAGCAGCGATCTCACAGGGGCCTCCATCGAGCAGTACTTC CASSDLTGASIEQYF
- TRBJ2-2 - TRBV6-4 TGTGCCAGCAGTGACTCCTCAGACTCTGGGGGCCTCACCGGGGAGCTGTTTTTT CASSDSSDSGGLTGELFF
TRBD1 TRBJ1-2 few TRBV19 TGTGCCAGTAGTATAGTACAGGGGAACTATGGCTACACCTTC CASSIVQGNYGYTF
TRBD1 TRBJ1-6 - TRBV6-5 TGTGCCAGCAGTTTGTATCAGGGGGCGAGCTCACCCCTCCACTTT CASSLYQGASSPLHF
TRBD2 TRBJ2-2 - TRBV2 TGTGCCAGCAGCCCTAGCGGGGCTAACACCGGGGAGCTGTTTTTT CASSPSGANTGELFF
- TRBJ1-2 - TRBV28 TGTGCCAGCACTAACCCTACCAACTATGGCTACACCTTC CASTNPTNYGYTF
TRBD2 TRBJ2-5 - TRBV7-2 TGTGCCAGCAGCTTAGGGGCGGGACTAGCGGGCCAAGAGACCCAGTACTTC CASSLGAGLAGQETQYF
TRBD1 TRBJ1-1 few TRBV28 TGTGCCAGTACCGTACAGGGGATTGAAGCTTTCTTT CASTVQGIEAFF
- TRBJ1-2 - TRBV28 TGTGCCAGCAGTTTGACCGGGGGGAACTATGGCTACACCTTC CASSLTGGNYGYTF
TRBD2 TRBJ2-3 - TRBV5-1 TGCGCCAGCAGCTCCCCGACTAGCGGGGCGAAGAGCGGCGGCACAGATACGCAGTATTTT CASSSPTSGAKSGGTDTQYF
- TRBJ2-7 - TRBV28 TGTGCCAGCGGGCTAGCCAGTTACGAGCAGTACTTC CASGLASYEQYF
- TRBJ1-5 - TRBV29-1 TGCAGCGTTGTCGAACCGGATCAGCCCCAGCATTTT CSVVEPDQPQHF
- TRBJ2-3 - TRBV24-1 TGTGCCACTAGGGGTCGGTCAGGGGATACGCAGTATTTT CATRGRSGDTQYF
- TRBJ2-2 - TRBV5-1 TGCGCCAGCAGCCCGGCGGGCAGCCAGAATCTTGGAGCCGGGGAGCTGTTTTTT CASSPAGSQNLGAGELFF
TRBD2 TRBJ2-3 - TRBV19 TGTGCCAGTAGTGAGCGGGAGGGCCTTTTGTGGGCAGATACGCAGTATTTT CASSEREGLLWADTQYF
- TRBJ1-1 - TRBV6-5 TGTGCCAGCAGACTCAGACAGATAAACACTGAAGCTTTCTTT CASRLRQINTEAFF
TRBD1 TRBJ2-2 - TRBV19 TGTGCCAGTAGACGTGGACAGGGGAGATTCGCCGGGGAGCTGTTTTTT CASRRGQGRFAGELFF
TRBD1 TRBJ1-1 - TRBV5-1 TGCGCCAGCAGCTTGTCGGGACAGGGAGGGCATAGCTTCTTT CASSLSGQGGHSFF
TRBD2 TRBJ2-3 - TRBV7-2 TGTGCCAGCAGCTCCTCCGGGACTAGCGGCACAGATACGCAGTATTTT CASSSSGTSGTDTQYF
- TRBJ1-3 - TRBV12-5 TGTGCTAGTGGTTTGGTACTATCCTCTGGAAACACCATATATTTT CASGLVLSSGNTIYF
- TRBJ2-1 once TRBV29-1 TGCAGCGCCCGTTCAGCGAAGCAGTTCTTC CSARSAKQFF
TRBD2 TRBJ2-7 once TRBV2 TGTGCCAGCAATTTAGCGGGACCAAAGGAGCAGTACTTC CASNLAGPKEQYF
- TRBJ1-2 - TRBV25-1 TGTGCCAGCGGAAGACTCGACTATGGCTACACCTTC CASGRLDYGYTF
- TRBJ2-3 once TRBV19 TGTGCCAGTAGTTCCCGCAGGGATACGCAGTATTTT CASSSRRDTQYF
- TRBJ1-1 - TRBV28 TGTGCCAGCAGTTACCCCCGGACGGGGGGCACTGAAGCTTTCTTT CASSYPRTGGTEAFF
- TRBJ1-1 - TRBV2 TGTGCCAGCAGTTATACAGGGACGAGGACTGAAGCTTTCTTT CASSYTGTRTEAFF
- TRBJ2-3 - TRBV9 TGTGCCAGCAGCGTAAACCACCTAGCGACAGATACGCAGTATTTT CASSVNHLATDTQYF
TRBD2 TRBJ2-7 - TRBV6-6 TGTGCCAGCAGTTTGTCGGTAGCGGGTACCTCCTACGAGCAGTACTTC CASSLSVAGTSYEQYF
TRBD2 TRBJ2-7 - TRBV28 TGTGCCAGCAGTTTGGTCGGGACTAGCGGTTCCTACGAGCAGTACTTC CASSLVGTSGSYEQYF
- TRBJ1-3 many TRBV18 TGTGCCAGCTCACACTCGGAGGCAAATACAGACACCATATATTTT CASSHSEANTDTIYF
- TRBJ1-2 - TRBV9 TGTGCCAGCAGCGTAGAACAGGGCGAGGGCTACACCTTC CASSVEQGEGYTF
TRBD2 TRBJ2-1 - TRBV24-1 TGTGCCACCAGTGATGGTATCGCGGGAGCTGGGTACAATGAGCAGTTCTTC CATSDGIAGAGYNEQFF
TRBD2 TRBJ2-1 - TRBV5-4 TGTGCCAGCAGCTTGGCCACCGGACTAGCGGGGAACAATGAGCAGTTCTTC CASSLATGLAGNNEQFF
- TRBJ2-7 - TRBV12-3/TRBV12-4 TGTGCCAGCAGTCCTTTTGGTCGGTACGAGCAGTACTTC CASSPFGRYEQYF
TRBD2 TRBJ2-1 - TRBV27 TGTGCCAGCCGAGCGGGAGAATTGGGCAATGAGCAGTTCTTC CASRAGELGNEQFF
- TRBJ2-5 - TRBV11-3 TGTGCCAGCAGCCCGGGATCGGGAGAGACCCAGTACTTC CASSPGSGETQYF
- TRBJ1-2 once TRBV7-9 TGTGCCAGCAGCTTAGTGGGGGCTGGCGGCTATGGCTACACCTTC CASSLVGAGGYGYTF
TRBD1 TRBJ1-1 - TRBV30 TGTGCCTGGAGCCAACAGGGGGCGGATACTGAAGCTTTCTTT CAWSQQGADTEAFF
- TRBJ1-5 - TRBV18 TGTGCCAGCTCACCAATAGGGGGTCAGCCCCAGCATTTT CASSPIGGQPQHF